This T cell receptor (beta chain) originates from a study of CD8+CD57+ T cells in acquired aplastic anemia (dated by TCRdb to between 2018 and 2020). Context from the whole study: On average, sorted CD4+ and CD8+ cells yielded 3.2 ug of extracted DNA, with a range of about 0.18 to 27.4 ug. CD8+CD57+ expansion was defined as a frequency above the mean frequency observed in healthy subjects. Findings and caveats that apply to the study as a whole: No significant difference in CD8+ Simpson's diversity was found between patients and healthy controls (P=0.060). Twenty-nine CD8+ CDR3 sequences were shared between patients and controls but appeared highly expressed in patients and within their immunodominant clones.

Genomic DNA was used as template for profiling of TCR beta VDJ combinations and CDR3 sequences. An Illumina HiSeq 2000 was the platform used for TCR repertoire sequencing. Per the authors' processing: Repertoires were assessed using TRBV/TRBJ rearrangement plots, CDR3 size and DJ length profiles, and Simpson's diversity index. The most abundant DNA sequence in the deep sequencing data was defined as the immunodominant clone. CDR3 amino acid sequences were screened for sharing across subjects and were compared with published repertoires and the VDJdb database. Through fastp at Q25 and MiXCR, TCRdb rebuilt clones from the public reads, retaining in-frame beta chains. All rows with the same CDR3 protein become a single entry with the most common DNA and genes. V and J calls and clone size were set by TCRdb, not the authors. This sample lists approximately 59,000 distinct CDR3 sequences; roughly 60% were detected once. The top ten constitute 15% to 20% of the sample.

Concerning this clonotype itself: Its antigen is still unknown. Base qualities were left out, and no much larger clone turns up one base away.

The germline V gene encodes CDR1 LNHDA and CDR2 SQIVND (reference sequence). Between the V and J ends, shortened by 0 bases and 0 bases respectively, the junction contains 13 bases. The CDR3 runs 17 amino acids, cysteine and phenylalanine included. The kept DNA is CDR3 alone, 51 bases in frame from the first base. Patients chosen for sequencing had shown expansion of CD8+CD57+ cells by flow cytometry. All patients had severe acquired aplastic anemia diagnosed by International Study of Aplastic Anemia and Agranulocytosis and Camitta criteria. At the time blood was sampled, none of the patients had received any therapy. TCR repertoires of sorted CD4+ and CD8+ blood T cells from severe aplastic anemia patients and healthy subjects were deep-sequenced in the study. In the USA, patient enrollment took place under clinicaltrials.gov protocols 00001620, 01623167, 00001397, 00071045, 00081523 and 00961064. Ficoll-Paque density gradient centrifugation was used to isolate peripheral blood mononuclear cells. Before DNA was extracted, CD4+ and CD8+ T cells were sorted using either FACS or magnetic beads.

The V and J segments used are TRBV19 and TRBJ2-3, with the D gene not confidently named. The TCR originated in a human donor with aplastic anemia. The specimen was sorted CD4+, CD8+, or CD8+CD57+ T cells (not recorded which) from PBMCs. The CDR3 here reads CASSIDRPGASTDTQYF. In nucleotide form, the sequence is TGTGCCAGTAGTATAGATCGGCCGGGCGCTAGCACAGATACGCAGTATTTT.